This is a list of T cell receptor beta chains from one sample in a study of blood T cell repertoires in COVID-19. TCRdb's table, derived via immunoSEQ multiplex PCR, lists solely in-frame clones and lacks some. Of roughly 160,000 clones in the sample, about 85% were seen once. The sequenced material came from peripheral blood. The receptors were gathered from a woman of 80 years or more with COVID-19, enrolled during active disease. CDR3s include the opening cysteine and the closing phenylalanine or tryptophan. A D gene is named only where the DNA matches it firmly. A clone size is listed for some rows: how often the clone was seen (once, few, many), or a class if it is expanded.

D gene	clone size	V gene	J gene	CDR3 DNA	CDR3 protein
TRBD2	-	TRBV6-5	TRBJ2-5	TGTGCCAGCAGGACGGACGGGGGGACCCAAGAGACCCAGTACTTC	CASRTDGGTQETQYF
TRBD1	-	TRBV3-1/TRBV3-2	TRBJ1-2	TGTGCCAGCAGCCAAGCTGCCGTGGGACAGGGCTATGGCTACACCTTC	CASSQAAVGQGYGYTF
TRBD1	-	TRBV7-9	TRBJ2-7	TGTGCCAGCAGCTTACAGACAGGGATTGCCTACGAGCAGTACTTC	CASSLQTGIAYEQYF
TRBD1	-	TRBV18	TRBJ1-2	TGTGCCAGCTCAGAATTTGGGACAGGGAACTATGGCTACACCTTC	CASSEFGTGNYGYTF
TRBD1	-	TRBV7-3	TRBJ1-2	TGTGCCAGCGGTCCCGGGACAGGGTATGGCTACACCTTC	CASGPGTGYGYTF
-	-	TRBV18	TRBJ1-3	TGTGCCAGCTCACCGACCGGGGGGACACCTGGAAACACCATATATTTT	CASSPTGGTPGNTIYF
TRBD2	-	TRBV5-4	TRBJ2-5	TGTGCCAGCAGCGGGGGGAGGGGAAACCAGTACTTC	CASSGGRGNQYF
-	-	TRBV19	TRBJ2-1	TGTGCCAGTAGTATAGCAGCAACTATACGATGGAATGAGCAGTTCTTC	CASSIAATIRWNEQFF
TRBD2	-	TRBV28	TRBJ2-1	TGTGCCAGAGCGGGGGAGCGGTCCTACAATGAGCAGTTCTTC	CARAGERSYNEQFF
TRBD2	-	TRBV9	TRBJ2-3	TGTGCCAGCAGTAGCGGGGGGACAGATACGCAGTATTTT	CASSSGGTDTQYF
TRBD2	-	TRBV20-1	TRBJ2-3	TGCAGTGCTAGTGCGTGGAGCGGGGGCCCAGATACGCAGTATTTT	CSASAWSGGPDTQYF
-	-	TRBV7-9	TRBJ2-2	TGTGCCAGCAGCTTAGGAGGAGTGAACACCGGGGAGCTGTTTTTT	CASSLGGVNTGELFF
-	-	TRBV11-2	TRBJ1-1	TGTGCCACCAAGCTCAATATTGTGCCTGAAGCTTTCTTT	CATKLNIVPEAFF
-	-	TRBV6-5	TRBJ1-1	TGTGCCAGCAGTTACTCTACAGGATTTGAAGCTTTCTTT	CASSYSTGFEAFF
TRBD1	-	TRBV18	TRBJ2-1	TGTGCCAGCTCACCCAGGGGGAGACTCCCCAATGAGCAGTTCTTC	CASSPRGRLPNEQFF
-	-	TRBV12-3/TRBV12-4	TRBJ1-1	TGTGCCAGCAGTTTAGTGGGGGGGACTGAAGCTTTCTTT	CASSLVGGTEAFF
TRBD2	-	TRBV10-3	TRBJ2-1	TGTGCCATCGCAGAGGGAGGGGACTCCTACAATGAGCAGTTCTTC	CAIAEGGDSYNEQFF
-	-	TRBV6-5	TRBJ1-5	TGTGCCAGCAGAAAGGCAGGAACTGGGCCCCAGCATTTT	CASRKAGTGPQHF
-	-	TRBV2	TRBJ1-1	TGTGCCAGCACGTCCGTGGAATGGAGCACTGAAGCTTTCTTT	CASTSVEWSTEAFF
TRBD2	-	TRBV14	TRBJ2-7	TGTGCCAGCAGCCAAGCAGCGGGGTACTACGAGCAGTACTTC	CASSQAAGYYEQYF
-	-	TRBV4-2	TRBJ2-3	TGTGCCAGCAGCACGAGGGGGGGGACGACCACAGATACGCAGTATTTT	CASSTRGGTTTDTQYF
-	once	TRBV7-9	TRBJ2-1	TGTGCCAGCAGCGGAGGGGAAGGCTCCTACAATGAGCAGTTCTTC	CASSGGEGSYNEQFF
TRBD2	few	TRBV3-1/TRBV3-2	TRBJ2-1	TGTGCCAGCAGCCTCATGGGCGCTAGCGGTGCAAATGAGCAGTTCTTC	CASSLMGASGANEQFF
TRBD2	-	TRBV12-3/TRBV12-4	TRBJ2-3	TGTGCCAGCAGGAGCGGGGGGGGAGATACGCAGTATTTT	CASRSGGGDTQYF
TRBD1	-	TRBV19	TRBJ1-4	TGTGCCAGTAGTTCCTGGACAGGATCTAATGAAAAACTGTTTTTT	CASSSWTGSNEKLFF
-	-	TRBV18	TRBJ1-1	TGTGCCAGCTCCTCGACCGCGGGGAACACTGAAGCTTTCTTT	CASSSTAGNTEAFF
-	-	TRBV27	TRBJ2-7	TGTGCCAGCAGTTTAGAAGCGAGGCAAAGTACCTACGAGCAGTACTTC	CASSLEARQSTYEQYF
TRBD1	-	TRBV6-1	TRBJ2-1	TGTGCCAGCAGTGAAGCATTGATGGGGACAGGGGGTACCAATGAGCAGTTCTTC	CASSEALMGTGGTNEQFF
-	-	TRBV7-9	TRBJ1-4	TGTGCCAGCAGCCCCCAGCGGGGGAACAGTGAAAAACTGTTTTTT	CASSPQRGNSEKLFF
TRBD1	-	TRBV5-1	TRBJ2-7	TGCGCCAGCAGCTCCCCGGGACAGGGGTACTACGAGCAGTACTTC	CASSSPGQGYYEQYF
TRBD1	few	TRBV9	TRBJ2-7	TGTGCCAGCTCTCCCTCATTCCCGACAGGGACCCGCTCCTACGAGCAGTACTTC	CASSPSFPTGTRSYEQYF
TRBD1	-	TRBV28	TRBJ1-1	TGTGCCAGCAGTTTGGGTACGGGACAGGTTGACACTGAAGCTTTCTTT	CASSLGTGQVDTEAFF
TRBD1	-	TRBV29-1	TRBJ1-2	TGCAGCGTGAGGGGACAGGCTTATGGCTACACCTTC	CSVRGQAYGYTF
-	-	TRBV24-1	TRBJ2-5	TGTGCCACCAGTGATTCTAGGGGGTTCCAAGAGACCCAGTACTTC	CATSDSRGFQETQYF
TRBD1	-	TRBV6-5	TRBJ2-5	TGTGCCAGCAAGGGGGCACCCCAAGAGACCCAGTACTTC	CASKGAPQETQYF
TRBD1	-	TRBV6-1	TRBJ2-5	TGTGCCAGCAGTGAAGGGCGGACAGGGCAAGAGACCCAGTACTTC	CASSEGRTGQETQYF
TRBD1	-	TRBV6-1	TRBJ2-4	TGTGCCAGCAGTGGACGGACAGGGTTAGCCAAAAACATTCAGTACTTC	CASSGRTGLAKNIQYF
TRBD2	once	TRBV5-1	TRBJ2-7	TGCGCCAGCAGCTTAACTCTAGCGGGAACCTACGAGCAGTACTTC	CASSLTLAGTYEQYF
-	-	TRBV28	TRBJ1-4	TGTGCCAGCAGTTTACCCGGGAGGCGGGTTAATGAAAAACTGTTTTTT	CASSLPGRRVNEKLFF
TRBD2	-	TRBV7-9	TRBJ2-3	TGTGCCAGCAGCGCGGCCTGGGCGAGCGGGAGCACCACAGATACGCAGTATTTT	CASSAAWASGSTTDTQYF
TRBD1	-	TRBV5-4	TRBJ1-2	TGTGCCAGCAGCTTGGGGGACAGGGTGTTGGTGGGCTACACCTTC	CASSLGDRVLVGYTF
-	-	TRBV13	TRBJ2-1	TGTGCCAGCAGCTTGACCGGGGGACCCAATGAGCAGTTCTTC	CASSLTGGPNEQFF
-	-	TRBV3-1/TRBV3-2	TRBJ1-1	TGTGCCAGCAGCCAGATACCGCAGGGTGAAGCTTTCTTT	CASSQIPQGEAFF
-	once	TRBV19	TRBJ2-1	TGTGCCAGTAGCACATACAATGAGCAGTTCTTC	CASSTYNEQFF
-	-	TRBV2	TRBJ2-5	TGTGCCAGCAGGCAGGGGCCCCAAGAGACCCAGTACTTC	CASRQGPQETQYF
TRBD2	-	TRBV9	TRBJ2-2	TGTGCCAGCAGCCTCGGACCCGGACTAGCGGCCACCGGGGAGCTGTTTTTT	CASSLGPGLAATGELFF
TRBD1	-	TRBV7-2	TRBJ2-1	TGTGCCAGCAGCTTAGCGAGAGAGTTGGACAGGGTGCGAAATGAGCAGTTCTTC	CASSLARELDRVRNEQFF
TRBD2	few	TRBV5-1	TRBJ2-1	TGCGCCAGCAGCTTGGAGGGAGGGCCCTATGAGCAGTTCTTC	CASSLEGGPYEQFF
-	-	TRBV6-5	TRBJ2-2	TGTGCCAGCAGCACCAGGGGATCTGGCACCGGGGAGCTGTTTTTT	CASSTRGSGTGELFF
-	-	TRBV9	TRBJ1-6	TGTGCCAGCAGCGCCCCAGCGGGTTCCTATAATTCACCCCTCCACTTT	CASSAPAGSYNSPLHF
-	-	TRBV7-8	TRBJ1-5	TGTGCCAGCAGCTTGGCAGGAGGCCGATGGGGTCAGCCCCAGCATTTT	CASSLAGGRWGQPQHF
TRBD2	-	TRBV5-1	TRBJ2-1	TGCGCCAGCAGCTCGACTAGCGGGCGCTACAATGAGCAGTTCTTC	CASSSTSGRYNEQFF
-	-	TRBV5-1	TRBJ2-1	TGCGCCAGCAGCTTGGTATCCGCTTCAGTCCAGTTCTTC	CASSLVSASVQFF